The T cell receptor beta chain described here comes from a study of resident and recirculating memory T cells in vitiligo. Looking at the study overall: Samples were epidermis from two lesional and two nonlesional sites, plus PBMCs. No cells were sorted; samples were homogenized just before genomic DNA extraction.

Only in-frame clones appear in the TCRdb table, and some are missing; sequencing was by immunoSEQ multiplex PCR. This sample has 72,000 or so clones, with about 91% found just once. Study-level findings and limits: Different lesions suggested infiltration by different T cell clones. Vitiligo lesions lacked a unique dominant clone, and clonality varied.

Remarks on this clone: Its antigen remains unknown.

Germline CDR1 reads MNHEY; CDR2 reads SVGAGI. V was cut by 11 bases and J by 4 bases, with 18 bases left in between. CDR3 size: 14 residues. The source is a male donor with vitiligo. The J gene is TRBJ2-1, the V gene TRBV6-5, with D possibly TRBD2 on 6 matching bases. Sequenced input: blood. The CDR3 here is CAASDGGEYNEQFF. DNA for the CDR3: TGTGCCGCCTCAGACGGCGGGGAGTACAATGAGCAGTTCTTC.